This TCR beta chain was identified during a study of T cells expressing NK-cell markers. Study context: The TCR beta repertoires were obtained from sorted CD3+CD56+NKG2C+, CD3+CD56+NKG2C- and CD3+CD56-NKG2C+ T cells. Of eight sequenced donors, seven were HCMV-seropositive and one HCMV-seronegative.

Germline V gene sequence: CDR1 MNHNY, CDR2 SVGAGI (reference sequence). This CDR3 is 13 amino acids long. TCRdb re-called the 5' RACE reads, yielding one record per CDR3 amino acid sequence without DNA. The repertoire table contains some 460,000 distinct CDR3 sequences. The TCR was taken from a woman between 50 and 59 years old in good health. Specimen: blood T cells: a sorted CD56 or NKG2C T cell subset, CD4+ or CD8+ T cells, or bulk PBMC T cells (not recorded which). J is TRBJ1-4 and V is TRBV6-6; TCRdb outputs TRBD1, but without DNA this stays unchecked. CDR3 sequence: CASRGHGNEKLFF.